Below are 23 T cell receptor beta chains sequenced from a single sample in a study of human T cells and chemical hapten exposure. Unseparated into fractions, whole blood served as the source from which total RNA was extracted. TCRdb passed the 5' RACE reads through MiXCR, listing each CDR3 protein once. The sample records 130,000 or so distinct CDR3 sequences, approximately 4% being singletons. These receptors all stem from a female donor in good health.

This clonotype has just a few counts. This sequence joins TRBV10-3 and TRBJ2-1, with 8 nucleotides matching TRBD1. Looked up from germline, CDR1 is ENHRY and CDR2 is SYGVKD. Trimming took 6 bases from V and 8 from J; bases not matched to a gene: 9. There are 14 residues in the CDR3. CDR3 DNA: TGTGCCATCAGAACGGACAGGGAGTGGGATGAGCAGTTCTTC. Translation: CAIRTDREWDEQFF.

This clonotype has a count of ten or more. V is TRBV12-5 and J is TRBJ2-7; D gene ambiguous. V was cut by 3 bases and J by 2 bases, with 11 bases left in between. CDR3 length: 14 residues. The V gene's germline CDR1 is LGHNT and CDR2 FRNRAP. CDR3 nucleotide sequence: TGTGCTAGTGGTTTAGAACGGGTTGCCTACGAGCAGTACTTC. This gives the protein CASGLERVAYEQYF.

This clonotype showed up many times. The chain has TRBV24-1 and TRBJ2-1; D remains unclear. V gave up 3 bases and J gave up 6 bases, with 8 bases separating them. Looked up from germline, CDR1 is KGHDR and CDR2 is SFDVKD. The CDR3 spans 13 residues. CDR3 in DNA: TGTGCCACCAGTGATCCCATCTTCAATGAGCAGTTCTTC. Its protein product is CATSDPIFNEQFF.

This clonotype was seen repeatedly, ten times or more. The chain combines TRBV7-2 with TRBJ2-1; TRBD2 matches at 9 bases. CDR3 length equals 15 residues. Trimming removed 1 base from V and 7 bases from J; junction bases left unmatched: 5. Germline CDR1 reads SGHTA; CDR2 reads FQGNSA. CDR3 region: CASSLVGGGENEQFF. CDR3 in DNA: TGTGCCAGCAGCTTAGTAGGCGGGGGGGAAAATGAGCAGTTCTTC. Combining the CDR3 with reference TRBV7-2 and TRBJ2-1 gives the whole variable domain GAGVSQSPSNKVTEKGKDVELRCDPISGHTALYWYRQSLGQGLEFLIYFQGNSAPDKSGLPSDRFSAERTGGSVSTLTIQRTQQEDSAVYLCASSLVGGGENEQFFGPGTRLTVL.

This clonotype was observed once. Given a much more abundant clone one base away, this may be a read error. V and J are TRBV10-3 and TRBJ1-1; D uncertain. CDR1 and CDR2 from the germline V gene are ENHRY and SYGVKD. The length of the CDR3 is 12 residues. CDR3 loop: CAISDPQCPKAF. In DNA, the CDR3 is TGTGCCATCAGTGATCCACAGTGCCCCAAGGCCTTT.

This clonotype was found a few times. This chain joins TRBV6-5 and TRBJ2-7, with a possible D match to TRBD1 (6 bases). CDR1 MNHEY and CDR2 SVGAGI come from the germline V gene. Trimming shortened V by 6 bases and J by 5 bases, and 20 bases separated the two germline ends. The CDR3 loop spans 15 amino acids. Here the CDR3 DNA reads TGTGCCAGCAGGAAAACGACAGGCGGCACCGACGAGCAGTACTTC. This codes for CASRKTTGGTDEQYF.

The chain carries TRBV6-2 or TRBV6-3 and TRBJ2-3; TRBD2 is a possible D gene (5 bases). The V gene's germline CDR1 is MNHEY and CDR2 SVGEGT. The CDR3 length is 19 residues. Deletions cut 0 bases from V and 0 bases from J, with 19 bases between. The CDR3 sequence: CASSYSSRLGAGSTDTQYF. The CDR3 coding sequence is TGTGCCAGCAGTTACTCGAGTCGATTGGGAGCCGGGAGCACAGATACGCAGTATTTT.

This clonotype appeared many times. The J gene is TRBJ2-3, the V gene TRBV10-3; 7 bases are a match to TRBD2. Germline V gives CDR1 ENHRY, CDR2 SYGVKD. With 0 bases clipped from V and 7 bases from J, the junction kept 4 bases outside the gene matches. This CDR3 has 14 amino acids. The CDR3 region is CAISESSGVYTQYF. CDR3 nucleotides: TGTGCCATCAGTGAGTCGAGCGGGGTTTATACGCAGTATTTT.

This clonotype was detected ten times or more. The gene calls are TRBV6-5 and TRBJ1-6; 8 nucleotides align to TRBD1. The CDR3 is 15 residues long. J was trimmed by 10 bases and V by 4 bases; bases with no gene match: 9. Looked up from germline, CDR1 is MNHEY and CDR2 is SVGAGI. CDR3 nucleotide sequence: TGTGCCAGCAGTTCCAACAGGGGGACCTACTCACCCCTCCACTTT. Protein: CASSSNRGTYSPLHF.

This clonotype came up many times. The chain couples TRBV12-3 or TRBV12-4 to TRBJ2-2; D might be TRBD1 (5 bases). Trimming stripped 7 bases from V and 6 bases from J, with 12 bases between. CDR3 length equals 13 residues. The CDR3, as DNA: TGTGCCAGCACCGCGACAGTGGCCGGGGAGCTGTTTTTT. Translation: CASTATVAGELFF.

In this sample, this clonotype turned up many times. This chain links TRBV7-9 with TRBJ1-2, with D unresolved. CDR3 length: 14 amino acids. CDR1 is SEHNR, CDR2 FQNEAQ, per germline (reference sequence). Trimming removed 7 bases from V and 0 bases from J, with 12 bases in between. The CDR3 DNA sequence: TGTGCCAGCATCCCAGACGCCTCTAACTATGGCTACACCTTC. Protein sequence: CASIPDASNYGYTF.

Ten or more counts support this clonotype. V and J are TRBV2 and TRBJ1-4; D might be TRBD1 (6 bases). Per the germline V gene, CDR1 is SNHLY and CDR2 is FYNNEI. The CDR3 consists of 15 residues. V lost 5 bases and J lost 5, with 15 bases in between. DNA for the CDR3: TGTGCCAGCAGTCCACAGGGACACTCAAATGAAAAACTGTTTTTT. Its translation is CASSPQGHSNEKLFF.

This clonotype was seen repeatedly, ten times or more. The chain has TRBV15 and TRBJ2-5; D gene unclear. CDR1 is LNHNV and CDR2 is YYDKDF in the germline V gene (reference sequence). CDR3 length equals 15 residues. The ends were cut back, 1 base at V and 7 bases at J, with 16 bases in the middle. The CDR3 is CATSRGRPSIGTQYF. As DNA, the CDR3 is TGTGCCACCAGCAGAGGACGACCGAGCATAGGGACCCAGTACTTC.

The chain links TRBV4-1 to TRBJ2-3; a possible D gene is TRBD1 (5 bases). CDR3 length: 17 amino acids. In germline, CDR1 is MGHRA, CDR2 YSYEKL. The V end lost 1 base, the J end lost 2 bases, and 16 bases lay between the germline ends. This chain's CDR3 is CASSQGGPQEITDTQYF. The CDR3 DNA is TGCGCCAGCAGCCAAGGGGGTCCACAGGAGATCACAGATACGCAGTATTTT.

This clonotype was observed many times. The chain's CDR3 is CASSWGVGYEQYF. The CDR3 region has the DNA TGTGCCAGCAGCTGGGGAGTCGGGTACGAGCAGTACTTC. This chain joins TRBV27 and TRBJ2-7; D is possibly TRBD2 (5 bases). The CDR3 has 13 amino acids. Trimming shortened V by 6 bases and J by 4 bases, and 13 bases separated the two germline ends. Germline V gene lookup returns CDR1 MNHEY and CDR2 SMNVEV (reference sequence).

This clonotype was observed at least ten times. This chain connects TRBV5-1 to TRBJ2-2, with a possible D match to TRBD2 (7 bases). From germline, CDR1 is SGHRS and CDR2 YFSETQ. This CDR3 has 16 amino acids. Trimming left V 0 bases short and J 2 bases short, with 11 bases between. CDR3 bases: TGCGCCAGCAGCTTGGAGCGGGACACAAACACCGGGGAGCTGTTTTTT. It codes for CASSLERDTNTGELFF.

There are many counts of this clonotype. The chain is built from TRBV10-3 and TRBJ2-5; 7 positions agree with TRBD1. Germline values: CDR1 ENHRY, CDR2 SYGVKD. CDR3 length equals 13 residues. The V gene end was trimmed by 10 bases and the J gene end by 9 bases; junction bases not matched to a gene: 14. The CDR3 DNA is TGTGCCACGCAATCTGGGACAGTCGTTGCCCAGTACTTC. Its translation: CATQSGTVVAQYF.

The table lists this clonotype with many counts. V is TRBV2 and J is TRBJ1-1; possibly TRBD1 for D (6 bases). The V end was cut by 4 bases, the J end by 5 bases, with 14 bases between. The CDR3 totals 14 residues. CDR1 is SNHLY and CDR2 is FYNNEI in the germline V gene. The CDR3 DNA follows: TGTGCCAGCAGTGTACAGGGTGGTTGGACTGAAGCTTTCTTT. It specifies CASSVQGGWTEAFF.

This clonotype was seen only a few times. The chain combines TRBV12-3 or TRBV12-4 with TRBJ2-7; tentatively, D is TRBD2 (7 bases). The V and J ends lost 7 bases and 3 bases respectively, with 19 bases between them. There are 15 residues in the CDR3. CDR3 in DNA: TGTGCCAGCATCTTTAGGCGGGGGCGACTCTACGAGCAGTACTTC. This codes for CASIFRRGRLYEQYF.

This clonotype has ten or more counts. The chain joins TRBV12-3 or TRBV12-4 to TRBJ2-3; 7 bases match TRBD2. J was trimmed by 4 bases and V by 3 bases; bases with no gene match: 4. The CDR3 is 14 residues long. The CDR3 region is CASSFVGGADTQYF. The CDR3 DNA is TGTGCCAGCAGTTTCGTGGGAGGGGCAGATACGCAGTATTTT.

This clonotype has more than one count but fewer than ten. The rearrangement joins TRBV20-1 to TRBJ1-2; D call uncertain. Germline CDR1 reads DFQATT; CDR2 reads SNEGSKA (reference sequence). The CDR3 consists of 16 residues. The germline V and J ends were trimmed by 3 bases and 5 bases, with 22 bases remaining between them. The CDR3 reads CSARFLGGRREYGYTF. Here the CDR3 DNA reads TGCAGTGCTAGGTTCCTTGGTGGCCGAAGGGAGTATGGCTACACCTTC.

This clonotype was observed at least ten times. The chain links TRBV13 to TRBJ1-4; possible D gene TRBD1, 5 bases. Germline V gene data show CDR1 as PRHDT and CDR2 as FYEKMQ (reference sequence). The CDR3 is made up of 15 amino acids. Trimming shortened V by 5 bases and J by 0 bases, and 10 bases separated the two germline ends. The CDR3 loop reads CASSRTLPTNEKLFF. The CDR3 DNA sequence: TGTGCCAGCAGCCGGACACTCCCAACTAATGAAAAACTGTTTTTT.

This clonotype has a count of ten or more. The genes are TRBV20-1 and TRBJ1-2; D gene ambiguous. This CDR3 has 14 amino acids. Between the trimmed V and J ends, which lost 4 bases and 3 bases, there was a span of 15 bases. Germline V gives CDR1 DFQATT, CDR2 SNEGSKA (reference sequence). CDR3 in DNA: TGCAGTGCTACCGGACCGTTGAACGACTATGGCTACACCTTC. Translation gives CSATGPLNDYGYTF.